This T cell receptor beta chain was documented in a study of blood T cell repertoires in COVID-19. Looking at the study overall: Sites in the United States, Italy and Spain provided acute and convalescent COVID-19 samples.

This CDR3 spans 15 amino acids. Trimming took 0 bases from V and 0 from J, leaving 7 bases between them. Germline V gives CDR1 SGDLS, CDR2 YYNGEE. Profiling relied on immunoSEQ multiplex PCR, and the TCRdb table lists in-frame clones only, not all of them. The sample holds some 200,000 clones, more than 75% seen once. This clone has a single count. The rearrangement uses TRBV9 and TRBJ2-1, with D hard to call. Sequencing was carried out using peripheral blood. This sequence was found in a woman aged 18-29 years who had recovered from COVID-19. CDR3 coding DNA: TGTGCCAGCAGCGTAGCTCCGAGCTCCTACAATGAGCAGTTCTTC. Translation: CASSVAPSSYNEQFF.